This T cell receptor (beta chain) derives from a study of blood T cells in healthy people across ages (dated by TCRdb to 2013 to 2016). Broadly, across the study: In model experiments, template switching captured about one uniquely barcoded TCR beta cDNA molecule for every two T cells. The study measured age-related changes in TCR beta repertoire diversity using deep sequencing normalized with unique cDNA molecular identifiers. The donors were divided into four age groups: young (average around 16 years), middle-aged (approximately 41), aged (approximately 59) and long-lived (around 80). Two additional independent replicas of 1 million unique cDNA reads from the same blood draw were analyzed for two donors (one aged 18 to 30 and one aged 80 or older). The study at large found these results: Conclusive comparison of naive and antigen-experienced compartments was prevented by the profiling of bulk unsorted PBMCs. As age increased, observed TCR beta diversity per million T cells dropped in a roughly linear way, and a significant reduction was already evident by age about 40. Total diversity estimates from one million sequenced T cells were considered lower bounds and underestimates. The CMV infection status of donors was not known, potentially confounding age-related changes in expanded clonotypes. Observed TCR beta diversity correlated strongly with the percentage of naive T cells measured by flow cytometry. Compared with the aged group, the long-lived group had more naive CD4+ T cells, fewer expanded clones and increased TCR diversity, suggesting age selection.

This clonotype was detected many times. The antigen it binds to is not known. No clone much larger than this one lies a single base away; base qualities are absent. To prepare the library, 5' RACE was applied. The sequencer listed for this sample is Illumina HiSeq 2500. A second PCR of roughly 7 to 11 cycles was run with a J-beta primer mix and a sample-barcoded 5' primer. Each TCR beta cDNA molecule received a unique molecular identifier from a template-switch 5' adaptor carrying 12 random nucleotides. Each sample yielded at least 3 million CDR3-containing paired-end reads. First-strand cDNA was synthesized from all RNA with the Mint cDNA synthesis kit, primed by a TRBC-specific oligonucleotide. After uracil-DNA glycosylase treatment, a first 18-cycle PCR used universal primers M1SS and BC2_uni_R on all cDNA. The paper's processing steps were these. For normalization, 1 million high-quality reads were randomly selected from each sample, with every read carrying a distinct molecular identifier. Reads sharing molecular identifiers were discarded rather than binned into consensus sequences. MiTCR, set to a Q25 quality threshold and the strictest error-elimination algorithm, was used for CDR3 identification, clonotype clustering and error correction. A nonparametric unseen species model with Euler transformation was used to estimate a lower bound on total TCR beta diversity. Through fastp at Q25 and MiXCR, TCRdb rebuilt clones from the public reads, retaining in-frame beta chains. Each CDR3 protein gets just one entry, which takes the most common genes and DNA from the rows behind it. The V and J calls were not made by the authors but by TCRdb's processing. A total of more than 750,000 distinct CDR3 sequences appear in this sample, about 29% of them only once. The ten largest clones take up roughly 10% of the sample.

The donors were roughly 38 Caucasian individuals from Russia, aged 6 to 90 years, who were systemically healthy. About 10 milliliters of peripheral blood were drawn from each donor into EDTA-treated Vacutainer tubes. Ficoll-Paque density-gradient centrifugation was used to isolate PBMCs, with at least 6 million per sample. Trizol reagent was used to extract total RNA from PBMCs, with at least 5 micrograms per sample. For every donor, flow cytometry on a PBMC aliquot measured the percentage of naive CD45RAhigh/CD27high T cells. Trimmed from V: 6 bases; trimmed from J: 8 bases; junction bases lacking a gene match: 5. The CDR3 goes from the cysteine to the phenylalanine over 14 residues. This entry keeps only the CDR3 DNA: 42 bases, framed from base 1. Per the germline V gene, ENHRY is the CDR1 and SYGVKD is the CDR2. The same sample was also used in a study of T cells of mothers and their children. Per the second study: Nine systemically healthy Caucasian individuals served as donors, namely three mothers together with their six children. cDNA synthesis consumed the entire amount of extracted RNA, loaded at approximately 1.6 ug RNA in each 15 ul reaction. In the second PCR, the M1S primer introduced both the sample barcodes and 2-4 random nucleotides. Over 9.5 million TCR beta CDR3 reads came from each mother, compared with roughly 2.8 million reads from each child. Thymic selection similarly shapes TCR recombination output in related and unrelated pairs, with minor effect from inherited differences. Normalized repertoire overlap was always slightly but never significantly higher in related than unrelated mother-child pairs. No persistent microchimeric T cell clones were found, with a detection sensitivity of 75 to 100 clones per million clonotypes. Deep NGS was used in the study to compare the TCR beta repertoires of mothers and children and to look for features that separate related mother-child pairs from unrelated individuals. On average, the children were roughly 12 +/- 4 years old, while the mothers were about 37 +/- 4 years old. After adapter ligation with NEBNext reagents, the libraries were sequenced on Illumina HiSeq 2000 with 100+100 nt paired-end reads. To prevent cross-contamination, the mother and child libraries were prepared one month apart and sequenced in separate runs. For each donor, between roughly 500,000 and 2,200,000 distinct TCR beta clonotypes were identified. Naive TCR beta clonotypes were estimated from low-frequency clonotypes matched to each donor's FACS-determined naive share, without sorting.

Sequences were obtained from blood. Here the chain combines TRBV10-3 and TRBJ2-1, with 12 bases in between that match TRBD1. The sequence came from a woman aged 40 to 55 in good health. The nucleotides read TGTGCCATCAGGGGGACAGGGGGCAGGGATGAGCAGTTCTTC. It translates as CAIRGTGGRDEQFF.